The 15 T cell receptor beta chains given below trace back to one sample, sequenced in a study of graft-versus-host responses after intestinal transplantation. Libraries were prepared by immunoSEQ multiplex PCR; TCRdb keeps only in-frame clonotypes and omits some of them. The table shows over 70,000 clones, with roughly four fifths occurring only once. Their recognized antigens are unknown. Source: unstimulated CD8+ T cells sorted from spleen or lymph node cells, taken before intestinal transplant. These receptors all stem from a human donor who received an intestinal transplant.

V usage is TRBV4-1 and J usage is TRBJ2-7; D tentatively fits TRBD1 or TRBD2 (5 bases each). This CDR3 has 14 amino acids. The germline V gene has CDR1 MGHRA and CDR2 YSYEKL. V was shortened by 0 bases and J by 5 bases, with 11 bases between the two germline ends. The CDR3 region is CASSQDGDGDEQYF. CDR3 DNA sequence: TGCGCCAGCAGCCAAGATGGGGACGGGGACGAGCAGTACTTC.

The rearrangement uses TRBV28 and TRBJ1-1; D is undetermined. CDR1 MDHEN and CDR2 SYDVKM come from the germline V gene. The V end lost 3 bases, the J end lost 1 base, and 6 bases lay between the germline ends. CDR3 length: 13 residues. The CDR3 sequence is CASSLGTNTEAFF. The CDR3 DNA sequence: TGTGCCAGCAGTTTGGGCACGAACACTGAAGCTTTCTTT.

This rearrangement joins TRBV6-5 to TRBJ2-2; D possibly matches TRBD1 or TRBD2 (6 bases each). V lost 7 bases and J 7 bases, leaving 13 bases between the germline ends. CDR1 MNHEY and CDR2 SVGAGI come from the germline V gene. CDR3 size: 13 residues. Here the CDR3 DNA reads TGTGCCAGCATTGACGGGGGCGGCGGGGAGCTGTTTTTT. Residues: CASIDGGGGELFF.

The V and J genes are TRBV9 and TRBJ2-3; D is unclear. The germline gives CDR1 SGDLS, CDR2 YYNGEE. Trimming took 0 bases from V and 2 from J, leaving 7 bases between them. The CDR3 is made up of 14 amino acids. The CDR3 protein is CASSVDRTTDTQYF. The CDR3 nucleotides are TGTGCCAGCAGCGTAGACAGAACCACAGATACGCAGTATTTT.

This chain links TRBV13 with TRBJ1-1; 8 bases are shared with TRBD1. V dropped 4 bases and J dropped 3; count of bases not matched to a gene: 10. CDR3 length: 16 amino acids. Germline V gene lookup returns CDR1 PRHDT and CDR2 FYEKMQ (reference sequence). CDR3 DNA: TGTGCCAGCAGCTCTTCGGACAGGGCCCGCCACACTGAAGCTTTCTTT. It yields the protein CASSSSDRARHTEAFF.

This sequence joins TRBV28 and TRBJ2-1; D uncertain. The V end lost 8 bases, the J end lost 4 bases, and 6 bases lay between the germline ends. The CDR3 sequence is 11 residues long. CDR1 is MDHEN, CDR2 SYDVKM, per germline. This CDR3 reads CASWSYNEQFF. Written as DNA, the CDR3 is TGTGCCAGCTGGAGTTACAATGAGCAGTTCTTC.

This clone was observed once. The CDR3 spells CATSTDRTQPQHF. Here the CDR3 DNA reads TGTGCCACCAGCACGGACAGGACGCAGCCCCAGCATTTT. The chain uses TRBV15 and TRBJ1-5; 7 bases match TRBD1. Germline CDR1 LNHNV, CDR2 YYDKDF (reference sequence). The CDR3 has 13 amino acids. V shed 4 bases and J 7 bases; nucleotides not matched to a gene: 4.

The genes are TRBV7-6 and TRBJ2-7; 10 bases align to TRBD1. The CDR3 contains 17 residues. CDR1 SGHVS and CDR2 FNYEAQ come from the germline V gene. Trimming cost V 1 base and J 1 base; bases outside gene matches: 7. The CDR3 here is CASSLDLDRGNSYEQYF. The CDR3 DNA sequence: TGTGCCAGCAGCTTAGATTTGGACAGGGGGAATTCCTACGAGCAGTACTTC.

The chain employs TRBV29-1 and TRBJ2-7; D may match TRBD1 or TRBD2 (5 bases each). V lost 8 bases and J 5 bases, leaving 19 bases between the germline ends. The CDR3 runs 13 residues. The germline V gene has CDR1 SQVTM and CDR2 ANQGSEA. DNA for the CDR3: TGCAGCACGACCGGGGCCGGGTTTGACGAGCAGTACTTC. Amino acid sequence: CSTTGAGFDEQYF.

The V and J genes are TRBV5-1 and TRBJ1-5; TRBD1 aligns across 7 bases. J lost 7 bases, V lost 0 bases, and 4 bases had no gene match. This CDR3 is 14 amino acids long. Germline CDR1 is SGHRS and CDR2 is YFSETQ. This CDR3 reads CASSLDQGGQPQHF. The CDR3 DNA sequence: TGCGCCAGCAGCTTGGATCAGGGGGGACAGCCCCAGCATTTT. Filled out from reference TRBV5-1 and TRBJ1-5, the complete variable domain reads KAGVTQTPRYLIKTRGQQVTLSCSPISGHRSVSWYQQTPGQGLQFLFEYFSETQRNKGNFPGRFSGRQFSNSRSEMNVSTLELGDSALYLCASSLDQGGQPQHFGDGTRLSIL.

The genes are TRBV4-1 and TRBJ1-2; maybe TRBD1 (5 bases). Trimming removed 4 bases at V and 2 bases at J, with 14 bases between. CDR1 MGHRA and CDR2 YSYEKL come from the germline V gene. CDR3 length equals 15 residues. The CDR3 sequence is CASSLTGGENYGYTF. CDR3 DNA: TGCGCCAGCAGCCTCACCGGAGGGGAAAACTATGGCTACACCTTC.

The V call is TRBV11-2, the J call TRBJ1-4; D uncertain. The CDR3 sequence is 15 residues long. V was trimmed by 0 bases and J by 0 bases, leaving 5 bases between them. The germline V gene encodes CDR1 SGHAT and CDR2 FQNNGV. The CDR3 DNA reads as TGTGCCAGCAGCTTAGAAGTTGCAACTAATGAAAAACTGTTTTTT. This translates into CASSLEVATNEKLFF.

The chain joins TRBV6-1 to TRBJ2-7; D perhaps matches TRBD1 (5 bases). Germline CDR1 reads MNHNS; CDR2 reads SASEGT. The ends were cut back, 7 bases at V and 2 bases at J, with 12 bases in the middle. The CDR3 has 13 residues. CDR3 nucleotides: TGTGCCAGCACGACAGAAAAAGCCTACGAGCAGTACTTC. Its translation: CASTTEKAYEQYF.

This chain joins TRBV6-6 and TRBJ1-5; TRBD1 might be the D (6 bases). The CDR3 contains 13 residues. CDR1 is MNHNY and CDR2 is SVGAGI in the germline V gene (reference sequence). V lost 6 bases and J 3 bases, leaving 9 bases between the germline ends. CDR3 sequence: CASSTGNNQPQHF. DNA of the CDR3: TGTGCCAGCAGCACAGGGAACAATCAGCCCCAGCATTTT.

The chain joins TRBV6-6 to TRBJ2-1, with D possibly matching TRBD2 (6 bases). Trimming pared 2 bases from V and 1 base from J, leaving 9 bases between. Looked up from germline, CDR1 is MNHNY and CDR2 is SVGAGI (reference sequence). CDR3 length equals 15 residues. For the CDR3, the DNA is TGTGCCAGCAGTTACGGGGCGGGGTCCTACAATGAGCAGTTCTTC. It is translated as CASSYGAGSYNEQFF.